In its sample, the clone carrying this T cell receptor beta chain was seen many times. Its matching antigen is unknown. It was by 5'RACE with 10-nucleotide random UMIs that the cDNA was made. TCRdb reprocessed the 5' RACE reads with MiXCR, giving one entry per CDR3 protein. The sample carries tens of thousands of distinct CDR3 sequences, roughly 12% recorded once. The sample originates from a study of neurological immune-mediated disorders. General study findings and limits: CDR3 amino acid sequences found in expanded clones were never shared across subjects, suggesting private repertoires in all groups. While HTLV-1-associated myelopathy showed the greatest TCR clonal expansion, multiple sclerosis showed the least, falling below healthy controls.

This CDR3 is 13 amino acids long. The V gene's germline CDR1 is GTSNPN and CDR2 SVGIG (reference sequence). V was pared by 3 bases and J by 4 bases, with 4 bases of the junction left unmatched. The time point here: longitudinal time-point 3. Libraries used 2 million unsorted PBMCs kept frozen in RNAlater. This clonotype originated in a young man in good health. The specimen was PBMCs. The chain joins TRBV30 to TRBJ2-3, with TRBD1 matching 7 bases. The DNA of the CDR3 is TGTGCCTGGAGCTCAACAGGGGCAGATACGCAGTATTTT. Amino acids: CAWSSTGADTQYF.